This T cell receptor beta chain is from a study of blood T cell repertoires in COVID-19. Germline-derived CDR1 and CDR2 are SQVTM and ANQGSEA. The ends were cut back, 3 bases at V and 3 bases at J, with 8 bases in the middle. The CDR3 consists of 12 residues. The study recruited people aged roughly 18 to 100 years across about 25 US areas. Recovery meant two consecutive negative NP/OP PCR tests, professional clearance, or resolved symptoms. In the source study's methods: Estimated nucleated cell counts came from reference gene primer amplification. Profiling relied on immunoSEQ multiplex PCR, and the TCRdb table lists in-frame clones only, not all of them. V and J calls and clone size are as listed in that table; D and trimming were resolved from the DNA. Among roughly 190,000 clones listed, approximately 86% were seen once.

The chain uses TRBV29-1 and TRBJ1-1, with TRBD1 as a possible D gene (6 bases). What was sequenced was PBMCs or T cells enriched from blood (not recorded which). This TCR was recovered from a woman in her twenties or thirties who had recovered from COVID-19. The CDR3 nucleotides read TGCAGCGTTGAGCAGGGGCACACTGAAGCTTTCTTT. Translation: CSVEQGHTEAFF.